A selection of T cell receptor beta chains follows, all from one sample in a study of a mutant IDH1 vaccine in newly diagnosed glioma. The data were produced by immunoSEQ multiplex PCR, yet TCRdb's version contains in-frame clones alone and is incomplete. The profile shows 90,000 to 95,000 clones, 83% of them singletons. Material: PBMCs, obtained from a glioma patient treated with radiotherapy, temozolomide or both. The receptor source for this set is a woman in her fifties or sixties with glioma. The CDR3 runs from the conserved cysteine through the conserved F or W. Each record gives: CDR3 length, D gene, V gene, clone size, J gene, CDR3 protein, CDR3 DNA. The D gene is left open where the match is weak. The size entry is marked missing in some rows and otherwise reads once, few, many or a size class.

15	.	TRBV10-3	.	TRBJ2-5	CAISDWGGTEETQYF	TGTGCCATCAGTGACTGGGGTGGGACCGAGGAGACCCAGTACTTC
15	TRBD1	TRBV18	.	TRBJ1-4	CASSLGQETNEKLFF	TGTGCCAGCTCATTAGGACAGGAAACTAATGAAAAACTGTTTTTT
13	.	TRBV19	.	TRBJ2-7	CASSMGSPREQYF	TGTGCCAGTAGTATGGGGAGCCCTCGCGAGCAGTACTTC
13	.	TRBV7-2	.	TRBJ1-5	CASSFERRQPQHF	TGTGCCAGCAGCTTCGAGCGTAGGCAGCCCCAGCATTTT
11	.	TRBV29-1	.	TRBJ1-1	CSVPLGGGAFF	TGCAGCGTCCCTCTCGGGGGGGGAGCTTTCTTT
14	.	TRBV7-9	.	TRBJ1-1	CASSSTLGTTEAFF	TGTGCCAGCAGCTCAACCCTAGGGACCACTGAAGCTTTCTTT
16	.	TRBV19	once	TRBJ1-1	CASSPDPVGGNTEAFF	TGTGCCAGTAGTCCCGACCCGGTAGGCGGGAACACTGAAGCTTTCTTT
14	TRBD2	TRBV5-1	.	TRBJ2-7	CASSLSGGVSEQYF	TGCGCCAGCAGCTTGTCGGGGGGGGTGAGCGAGCAGTACTTC
14	TRBD1	TRBV7-2	.	TRBJ1-3	CASSLNRGSGTIYF	TGTGCCAGCAGCTTAAACAGGGGATCGGGCACCATATATTTT
12	.	TRBV5-1	.	TRBJ1-2	CASSVSGTGYTF	TGCGCCAGCAGCGTCTCAGGGACAGGCTACACCTTC
16	.	TRBV9	.	TRBJ2-3	CASSPEGRPSTDTQYF	TGTGCCAGCAGCCCAGAGGGGAGGCCTAGCACAGATACGCAGTATTTT
13	TRBD1	TRBV5-5	.	TRBJ1-5	CASSRTGEEPQHF	TGTGCCAGCAGCCGGACAGGGGAAGAGCCCCAGCATTTT
11	.	TRBV6-5	.	TRBJ2-7	CASRNENEQYF	TGTGCCAGCAGAAATGAAAACGAGCAGTACTTC
13	.	TRBV9	.	TRBJ1-2	CASSVDRFYGYTF	TGTGCCAGCAGCGTAGATAGATTCTATGGCTACACCTTC
12	.	TRBV2	.	TRBJ2-7	CASSEVRYEQYF	TGTGCCAGCAGTGAAGTTCGGTACGAGCAGTACTTC
16	TRBD2	TRBV10-1	.	TRBJ2-5	CASSTGASGGQETQYF	TGCGCCAGCAGTACCGGGGCCAGCGGGGGACAAGAGACCCAGTACTTC
14	.	TRBV25-1	.	TRBJ1-6	CASSESGGGAPLHF	TGTGCCAGCAGTGAATCGGGTGGTGGAGCACCCCTCCACTTT
12	.	TRBV5-6	few	TRBJ1-1	CASSLVQGEAFF	TGTGCCAGCAGCTTGGTGCAGGGTGAAGCTTTCTTT
14	.	TRBV19	.	TRBJ2-2	CASSRGTDTGELFF	TGTGCCAGTAGTAGGGGCACCGACACCGGGGAGCTGTTTTTT
10	.	TRBV4-1	once	TRBJ1-2	CASSSQGLTF	TGCGCCAGTAGCAGCCAGGGACTCACCTTC
15	.	TRBV4-1	once	TRBJ2-7	CASSQDPGLGYEQYF	TGCGCCAGCAGCCAAGATCCGGGACTTGGCTACGAGCAGTACTTC
13	TRBD2	TRBV30	.	TRBJ2-1	CAWTSGGWNEQFF	TGTGCCTGGACTAGCGGGGGGTGGAATGAGCAGTTCTTC